The TCR beta chain under discussion was sequenced for a study of T cell changes during pregnancy in multiple sclerosis. The protocol was immunoSEQ multiplex PCR, while the TCRdb copy is restricted to in-frame clones and leaves out a portion. This sample has about 38,000 clones, with about 94% found just once. The CDR3 length is 12 residues. Per the germline V gene, CDR1 is LNHNV and CDR2 is YYDKDF (reference sequence). V lost 4 bases and J 5 bases, leaving 9 bases between the germline ends. Sequencing used CD4+ T cells from peripheral blood mononuclear cells, obtained in the second trimester of pregnancy. This TCR came from a female donor with multiple sclerosis, enrolled in a pregnancy study. The chain combines TRBV15 with TRBJ2-7, with no clear D. The CDR3 here is CATSTLGDEQYF. The CDR3 coding sequence is TGTGCCACCAGCACCCTAGGTGACGAGCAGTACTTC.